The clone carrying this T cell receptor (beta chain) occurred many times. These data come from a study of blood T cells in healthy people across ages. V was trimmed by 3 bases and J by 4 bases, leaving 9 bases between them. This CDR3 has 13 residues. It was with a sample-barcoded 5' primer and a J-beta primer mix that a second PCR of about 7 to 12 cycles was run. TCRdb passed the 5' RACE reads through MiXCR, listing each CDR3 protein once. The profile shows more than 900,000 distinct CDR3 sequences, 25% to 30% of them singletons. These data are also associated with another study on T cells of mothers and their children.

This receptor was taken from a woman aged 40 to 49 in good health. The chain carries TRBV12-3 or TRBV12-4 and TRBJ2-5; D may be TRBD2 (5 bases). Material for sequencing was blood. The CDR3 reads CASSFFLAETQYF. In DNA form, the CDR3 reads TGTGCCAGCAGTTTCTTTCTAGCAGAGACCCAGTACTTC.